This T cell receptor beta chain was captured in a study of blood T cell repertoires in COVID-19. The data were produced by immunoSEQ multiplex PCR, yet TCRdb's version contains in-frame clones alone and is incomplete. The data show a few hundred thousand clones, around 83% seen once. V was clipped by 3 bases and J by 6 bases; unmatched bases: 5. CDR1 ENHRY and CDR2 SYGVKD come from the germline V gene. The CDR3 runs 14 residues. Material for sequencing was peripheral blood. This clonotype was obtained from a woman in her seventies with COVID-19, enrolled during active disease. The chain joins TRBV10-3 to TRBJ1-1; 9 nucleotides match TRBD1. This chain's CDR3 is CAISDSQGAPEAFF. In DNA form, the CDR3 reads TGTGCCATCAGTGATTCACAGGGGGCCCCTGAAGCTTTCTTT.